The next 13 T cell receptor beta chains were all read from a single sample in a study of regulatory T cells in long-lasting Graves disease. Building the TCR beta libraries relied on iRepertoire HTBI primers, and CDR3 regions underwent Arm-PCR. From the multiplex PCR reads, TCRdb called clonotypes with MiXCR, one entry per CDR3 protein. The sample includes hundreds of thousands of distinct CDR3 sequences, around 16% of them seen just once. Time point reported: newly diagnosed GD, antithyroid drugs for less than 3 months. PBMC RNA was the source of the TCR library. Separately, the same data were catalogued under a study of T cells in Graves' hyperthyroidism and ophthalmopathy.

This material consisted of peripheral blood mononuclear cells (PBMCs), taken at new diagnosis, from a patient treated with antithyroid drugs. These receptors were obtained from a woman aged 35-60 years with Graves disease.

Ten or more counts support this clonotype. The chain couples TRBV28 to TRBJ2-5; D is uncertain. CDR3 size: 14 residues. V lost 3 bases and J 2 bases, leaving 10 bases between the germline ends. Looked up from germline, CDR1 is MDHEN and CDR2 is SYDVKM. The CDR3, as DNA: TGTGCCAGCAGTTTTGATCGACTGCAAGAGACCCAGTACTTC. This codes for CASSFDRLQETQYF.

This rearrangement joins TRBV19 to TRBJ2-2; TRBD2 agrees at 13 bases. This CDR3 comprises 17 residues. Germline-derived CDR1 and CDR2 are LNHDA and SQIVND (reference sequence). The V gene end was trimmed by 6 bases and the J gene end by 4 bases; junction bases not matched to a gene: 8. The CDR3 sequence: CASSRTSGGRGTGELFF. The CDR3 bases are TGTGCCAGTAGCCGGACTAGCGGGGGCCGAGGCACCGGGGAGCTGTTTTTT.

To note about this clonotype: This may be a read error, as it is one base from a much larger clone. The chain combines TRBV28 with TRBJ1-1, with unresolved D. V was trimmed by 7 bases and J by 0 bases, leaving 9 bases between them. From germline, CDR1 is MDHEN and CDR2 SYDVKM. The length of the CDR3 is 13 residues. The CDR3 DNA sequence: TGTGCCAGCAAGAGACATGTGAACACTGAAGCTTTCTTT. It encodes CASKRHVNTEAFF.

On this clonotype: This could be a read error, since a much larger clone is one nucleotide away. The chain carries TRBV7-2 and TRBJ2-2; D may be TRBD2 (5 bases). CDR1 is SGHTA and CDR2 is FQGNSA in the germline V gene. This CDR3 has 14 amino acids. V lost 4 bases to trimming and J lost 3 bases, with 9 bases between them. The CDR3 DNA is TGTGCCAGCAGCTCCAGACTATACACCGGGGAGCTGTTTTTT. This encodes CASSSRLYTGELFF.

In regard to this clonotype: A much larger clonotype is one base distant, so this may be a read error. The chain has TRBV11-3 and TRBJ1-1; TRBD1 matches 9 bases. The CDR3 is 17 residues long. Germline lookup yields CDR1 SGHNT and CDR2 YENEEA. V lost 0 bases, J lost 4 bases, and 9 bases stayed unmatched. The CDR3 DNA sequence: TGTGCCAGCAGCTTAGAAGGCCGGGACAGGGCGAGCACTGAAGCTTTCTTT. Translation gives CASSLEGRDRASTEAFF.

In this sample, this clonotype turned up many times. The chain carries TRBV6-5 and TRBJ1-2; D is perhaps TRBD1 (6 bases). The CDR3 extends over 15 amino acids. Germline values: CDR1 MNHEY, CDR2 SVGAGI. Between the trimmed V and J ends, which lost 0 bases and 4 bases, there was a span of 12 bases. CDR3 residues: CASSYSRDTSYGYTF. The CDR3 coding sequence is TGTGCCAGCAGTTACTCTCGGGACACCTCCTATGGCTACACCTTC.

Regarding this clonotype: A much larger clone differs by one base, so this may be a read error. The chain recombines TRBV20-1 with TRBJ2-1; possible D gene TRBD2, 7 bases. Germline V gene sequence: CDR1 DFQATT, CDR2 SNEGSKA (reference sequence). The CDR3 sequence is 15 residues long. The CDR3 nucleotides read TGCAGTGATAGAGATTACGGGGGGCCCTACAATGAGCAGTTCTTC. It is translated as CSDRDYGGPYNEQFF.

This clonotype showed up many times. The V and J genes are TRBV11-2 and TRBJ2-5; D assignment may be TRBD1 or TRBD2 (6 bases each). Between the trimmed V and J ends, which lost 0 bases and 4 bases, there was a span of 15 bases. Germline values: CDR1 SGHAT, CDR2 FQNNGV. The CDR3 length is 16 residues. The CDR3 loop is CASSLERPGARETQYF. The CDR3 DNA reads as TGTGCCAGCAGCTTAGAACGTCCGGGGGCGAGAGAGACCCAGTACTTC.

This clonotype has a count of ten or more. The chain joins TRBV7-2 to TRBJ2-1, with 9 bases that match TRBD2. Germline trimming cut 6 bases from V and 3 bases from J; bases unmatched to any gene: 9. This CDR3 has 16 amino acids. Germline CDR1 and CDR2: SGHTA and FQGNSA. The CDR3 DNA follows: TGTGCCAGCAGTCAGATAGCGGGGGCGAACTACAATGAGCAGTTCTTC. Residues: CASSQIAGANYNEQFF.

The rearrangement links TRBV2 to TRBJ1-1, with D perhaps matching TRBD1 (5 bases). CDR3 size: 16 residues. Germline V gives CDR1 SNHLY, CDR2 FYNNEI. The V and J ends lost 6 bases and 3 bases respectively, with 20 bases between them. In DNA form, the CDR3 reads TGTGCCAGCAGCGCTTCCGCAGGGCCCCTCGACACTGAAGCTTTCTTT. Its translation: CASSASAGPLDTEAFF.

The rearrangement joins TRBV20-1 to TRBJ2-7; TRBD1 agrees at 7 bases. This CDR3 contains 12 residues. Germline lookup yields CDR1 DFQATT and CDR2 SNEGSKA (reference sequence). Unmatched junction bases numbered 4, after V lost 3 bases and J lost 5 bases. CDR3: CSASYDRDEQYF. The CDR3, as DNA: TGCAGTGCTAGTTACGACAGGGACGAGCAGTACTTC.

This clonotype occurred many times. The chain has TRBV27 and TRBJ2-7, with D maybe TRBD2 (5 bases). V lost 7 bases to trimming and J lost 2 bases, with 15 bases between them. This CDR3 is built from 14 residues. The germline CDR1 and CDR2 sequences are MNHEY and SMNVEV (reference sequence). CDR3 sequence: CASKERETPYEQYF. DNA of the CDR3: TGTGCCAGCAAGGAGAGGGAAACCCCCTACGAGCAGTACTTC.

At least ten counts were recorded for this clonotype. DNA of the CDR3: TGTGCCAGCACTCGGGGGGATGAGCAGTTCTTC. As protein: CASTRGDEQFF. This chain links TRBV2 with TRBJ2-1; TRBD2 aligns across 7 bases. V was clipped by 7 bases and J by 8 bases; unmatched bases: 2. Germline lookup yields CDR1 SNHLY and CDR2 FYNNEI. This CDR3 has 11 amino acids.